The clone carrying this T cell receptor beta chain was counted once. Its antigen is currently unknown. 60 Vbeta and 13 Jbeta primers were used in PCR. Method: immunoSEQ multiplex PCR; TCRdb's copy keeps in-frame clones and lacks some. Found here are almost 70,000 clones, 65% to 70% of them singletons; the top ten hold about 15%. This sample is part of a study of cytomegalovirus exposure and HLA in healthy donors. V was clipped by 5 bases and J by 3 bases; unmatched bases: 4. The CDR3 has 15 residues. The germline gives CDR1 SGHNT, CDR2 YYREEE (reference sequence). General study results and limits: A later look showed TCR association rates differing by HLA locus, highest for DRB1 and lowest for HLA-C. Likely technical artifact: a cluster of highly shared sequence variants. Most TCR sequences were uncommon, yet certain public TCRs appeared in many donors.

The TCR was taken from a male donor in good health and CMV-seropositive. The chain uses TRBV5-4 and TRBJ1-6, with 8 bases matching TRBD1. Sequences were obtained from PBMCs. The CDR3 coding sequence is TGTGCCAGCAGGAAACAGGGGGTCTATAATTCACCCCTCCACTTT. Protein sequence: CASRKQGVYNSPLHF.